The 30 T cell receptor beta chains reported below all come from one sample, sequenced in a study of blood T cell repertoires in COVID-19. Profiled with immunoSEQ multiplex PCR; TCRdb holds only in-frame clones, not every one. Of tens of thousands of clones in the sample, 76% are singletons; the top ten hold about 15%. The specimen sequenced was peripheral blood. Source of these receptors: a man aged 65 to 85 with active or convalescent COVID-19.

The chain combines TRBV28 with TRBJ1-2, with D unclear. This CDR3 is 12 amino acids long. The ends were cut back, 3 bases at V and 2 bases at J, with 4 bases in the middle. Germline-derived CDR1 and CDR2 are MDHEN and SYDVKM. CDR3 residues: CASSFQNYGYTF. Here the CDR3 DNA reads TGTGCCAGCAGTTTCCAGAACTATGGCTACACCTTC.

The V call is TRBV20-1, the J call TRBJ2-5; D is perhaps TRBD1 (6 bases). V lost 4 bases and J lost 2, with 14 bases in between. The germline CDR1 and CDR2 sequences are DFQATT and SNEGSKA (reference sequence). CDR3 length: 14 amino acids. The CDR3 bases are TGCAGTGCTATTGAATGGACAGAGCAAGAGACCCAGTACTTC. Its translation: CSAIEWTEQETQYF.

J is TRBJ2-1 and V is TRBV19, with TRBD2 matching 9 bases. Unmatched junction bases numbered 13, after V lost 3 bases and J lost 10 bases. In germline, CDR1 is LNHDA, CDR2 SQIVND (reference sequence). CDR3 length: 16 amino acids. The DNA of the CDR3 is TGTGCCAGTAGTATTCGCTCGGCTAGCGGGGTGGTGGAGCAGTTCTTC. This codes for CASSIRSASGVVEQFF.

This rearrangement joins TRBV2 to TRBJ2-3, with a possible D match to TRBD2 (5 bases). Per the germline V gene, CDR1 is SNHLY and CDR2 is FYNNEI. V was trimmed by 0 bases and J by 1 base, leaving 14 bases between them. The CDR3 is 17 residues long. CDR3 DNA sequence: TGTGCCAGCAGTGAAGCATCGGGGTACCGAGGCACAGATACGCAGTATTTT. As protein: CASSEASGYRGTDTQYF. Full variable domain (rest looked up from reference TRBV2 and TRBJ2-3): EPEVTQTPSHQVTQMGQEVILRCVPISNHLYFYWYRQILGQKVEFLVSFYNNEISEKSEIFDDQFSVERPDGSNFTLKIRSTKLEDSAMYFCASSEASGYRGTDTQYFGPGTRLTVL.

The J gene is TRBJ1-3, the V gene TRBV19, with a weak D call TRBD1 (5 bases). Trimming pared 11 bases from V and 2 bases from J, leaving 13 bases between. CDR1 is LNHDA, CDR2 SQIVND, per germline (reference sequence). The CDR3 has 13 residues. The CDR3 sequence: CACRGVPGNTIYF. CDR3 bases: TGTGCCTGCCGGGGGGTTCCTGGAAACACCATATATTTT.

The chain links TRBV30 to TRBJ1-2; TRBD1 agrees at 10 bases. The germline gives CDR1 GTSNPN, CDR2 SVGIG (reference sequence). J lost 7 bases, V lost 1 base, and 3 bases had no gene match. The CDR3 is made up of 13 amino acids. The CDR3 DNA reads TGTGCCTGGAGTGGCTGGACAGGGGGTGGCTACACCTTC. It codes for CAWSGWTGGGYTF.

The sample holds a few counts of this clone. The gene calls are TRBV7-3 and TRBJ2-3, with D hard to call. Germline V gene lookup returns CDR1 SGHTA and CDR2 FQGTGA. The CDR3 extends over 15 amino acids. V shed 4 bases and J shed 1 base, with 12 bases lying between them. The CDR3, as DNA: TGTGCCAGCAGCTCATTTACCTCAGGCACAGATACGCAGTATTTT. Its translation is CASSSFTSGTDTQYF.

The chain joins TRBV5-4 to TRBJ2-7; D is undetermined. CDR1 SGHNT and CDR2 YYREEE come from the germline V gene (reference sequence). The ends were cut back, 0 bases at V and 3 bases at J, with 7 bases in the middle. The CDR3 loop spans 13 amino acids. Written as DNA, the CDR3 is TGTGCCAGCAGCTTGGCTGGCAACTACGAGCAGTACTTC. It yields the protein CASSLAGNYEQYF.

The chain links TRBV13 to TRBJ1-2, with a tentative D call TRBD1 (5 bases). The V end was cut by 2 bases, the J end by 0 bases, with 10 bases between. The CDR3 is 15 residues long. Germline lookup yields CDR1 PRHDT and CDR2 FYEKMQ (reference sequence). CDR3 protein: CASSLLSGSNYGYTF. The CDR3 DNA reads as TGTGCCAGCAGCTTATTATCAGGGTCTAACTATGGCTACACCTTC.

This clone counts as medium-sized. This sequence joins TRBV5-4 and TRBJ2-6; D is undetermined. The CDR3 has 15 residues. The ends were cut back, 2 bases at V and 1 base at J, with 7 bases in the middle. Germline assignment: CDR1 SGHNT and CDR2 YYREEE (reference sequence). The CDR3 sequence: CASSFEDSGANVLTF. CDR3 DNA sequence: TGTGCCAGCAGCTTCGAGGATTCTGGGGCCAACGTCCTGACTTTC.

The CDR3 coding sequence is TGTGCCAGCAGTTACTCATCCGCCGGGAAACTGTTTTTT. It yields the protein CASSYSSAGKLFF. The gene calls are TRBV6-5 and TRBJ1-4; no definite D call. This CDR3 has 13 amino acids. V was shortened by 0 bases and J by 11 bases, with 10 bases between the two germline ends. Looked up from germline, CDR1 is MNHEY and CDR2 is SVGAGI.

The V call is TRBV3-1 (or the pseudogene TRBV3-2), the J call TRBJ2-1; TRBD1 matches at 7 bases. The CDR3 sequence is 12 residues long. Germline loops: CDR1 LGHDT, CDR2 YNNKEL (reference sequence). V lost 4 bases, J lost 15 bases, and 9 bases stayed unmatched. CDR3 nucleotides: TGTGCCAGCAGCCGGGGAACGGGACAGTCGTTCTTC. This codes for CASSRGTGQSFF.

This clone was observed a single time. The gene calls are TRBV11-2 and TRBJ2-7, with D possibly being TRBD1 (5 bases). Germline CDR1 reads SGHAT; CDR2 reads FQNNGV. The CDR3 runs 12 residues. V lost 7 bases and J 6 bases, leaving 13 bases between the germline ends. The CDR3 here is CASTLRGTEQYF. The CDR3 DNA reads as TGTGCCAGCACCCTTAGGGGAACCGAGCAGTACTTC.

The chain employs TRBV30 and TRBJ1-5; D possibly corresponds to TRBD1 (6 bases). Germline CDR1 is GTSNPN and CDR2 is SVGIG (reference sequence). V was trimmed by 2 bases and J by 4 bases, leaving 9 bases between them. The CDR3 totals 13 residues. For the CDR3, the DNA is TGTGCCTGGAGTCGGGGGGCGAATCAGCCCCAGCATTTT. Its translation is CAWSRGANQPQHF.

This clone was detected ten times or more. The CDR3 DNA reads TGTGCCAGTTTTGTGTGCTGCGCCGACGAGCAGTACTTC. This encodes CASFVCCADEQYF. The gene calls are TRBV19 and TRBJ2-7; no clear D gene. Germline assignment: CDR1 LNHDA and CDR2 SQIVND (reference sequence). The CDR3 sequence is 13 residues long. V was clipped by 8 bases and J by 5 bases, with 16 bases between them.

This rearrangement joins TRBV3-1 (or the pseudogene TRBV3-2) to TRBJ1-5, with TRBD1 identical over 7 bases. The germline V gene encodes CDR1 LGHDT and CDR2 YNNKEL (reference sequence). This CDR3 region has 15 residues. V lost 1 base to trimming and J lost 3 bases; unmatched junction nucleotides: 3. This CDR3 reads CASSQAQGINQPQHF. Written as DNA, the CDR3 is TGTGCCAGCAGCCAAGCACAGGGGATCAATCAGCCCCAGCATTTT.

The chain uses TRBV5-1 and TRBJ1-4; tentative D call: TRBD1 (6 bases). The CDR3 loop spans 14 amino acids. CDR1 SGHRS and CDR2 YFSETQ come from the germline V gene. V was shortened by 2 bases and J by 7 bases, with 12 bases between the two germline ends. The CDR3 DNA reads as TGCGCCAGCAGCTTCGGGGGGCAGGGTGAAAAACTGTTTTTT. It encodes CASSFGGQGEKLFF.

This clone was detected a few times. The J gene is TRBJ1-1, the V gene TRBV10-1, with D possibly matching TRBD1 (6 bases). Germline values: CDR1 WNHNN, CDR2 SYGVQD (reference sequence). The ends were cut back, 6 bases at V and 5 bases at J, with 19 bases in the middle. This CDR3 contains 15 residues. DNA for the CDR3: TGCGCCAGCAGCCGTGGAAGGGATCAGGGGACTGAAGCTTTCTTT. Protein sequence: CASSRGRDQGTEAFF.

This chain uses TRBV27 with TRBJ2-5; TRBD1 is a possible D gene (5 bases). The length of the CDR3 is 15 residues. Germline lookup yields CDR1 MNHEY and CDR2 SMNVEV (reference sequence). Trimming took off 2 bases at V and 4 bases at J, with 14 bases between the two ends. CDR3 sequence: CASSLRGRVGETQYF. The CDR3 nucleotides are TGTGCCAGCAGTTTACGCGGCAGGGTCGGAGAGACCCAGTACTTC.

This clone has a handful of counts. This sequence joins TRBV5-5 and TRBJ1-2, with D maybe TRBD1 (5 bases). The CDR3 runs 15 residues. Trimming pared 0 bases from V and 4 bases from J, leaving 13 bases between. Germline CDR1 is SGHKS and CDR2 is YYEKEE (reference sequence). CDR3 DNA sequence: TGTGCCAGCAGCTTGGGCAGCGACAGCGTCTATGGCTACACCTTC. Translated: CASSLGSDSVYGYTF.

In DNA form, the CDR3 reads TGTGCCATCAGGGGACAGGGGAGGGACGAGCAGTACTTC. Encoded protein: CAIRGQGRDEQYF. The V gene is TRBV10-3, the J gene TRBJ2-7; 10 nucleotides line up with TRBD1. Looked up from germline, CDR1 is ENHRY and CDR2 is SYGVKD. The CDR3 is made up of 13 amino acids. Trimming cost V 6 bases and J 5 bases; bases outside gene matches: 4.

The V call is TRBV5-1, the J call TRBJ2-5; 7 nucleotides agree with TRBD1. This CDR3 has 13 residues. The V and J ends lost 9 bases and 2 bases, in that order; junction bases with no gene match: 7. CDR1 and CDR2 (germline): SGHRS, YFSETQ. The CDR3 spells CATSGQVQETQYF. For the CDR3, the DNA is TGCGCCACAAGTGGACAGGTACAAGAGACCCAGTACTTC.

The chain combines TRBV6-5 with TRBJ2-7, with D perhaps matching TRBD2 (5 bases). The V end was cut by 5 bases, the J end by 0 bases, with 14 bases between. The V gene's germline CDR1 is MNHEY and CDR2 SVGAGI. The CDR3 has 15 residues. The CDR3 loop reads CASSNPGVDSYEQYF. CDR3 DNA sequence: TGTGCCAGCAGTAACCCCGGGGTAGACTCCTACGAGCAGTACTTC.

The chain has TRBV20-1 and TRBJ2-1; perhaps TRBD1 as D (6 bases). CDR1 DFQATT and CDR2 SNEGSKA come from the germline V gene (reference sequence). Trimming took 3 bases from V and 6 from J, leaving 9 bases between them. The CDR3 runs to 12 residues. The CDR3 protein is CSASEQGNEQFF. The CDR3 DNA sequence: TGCAGTGCTAGTGAACAGGGCAATGAGCAGTTCTTC.

This chain connects TRBV3-1 (or the pseudogene TRBV3-2) to TRBJ2-1; D gene uncertain. Germline assignment: CDR1 LGHDT and CDR2 YNNKEL (reference sequence). The V gene lost 8 bases and the J gene lost 8 bases, with 10 bases spanning the gap. This CDR3 has 11 amino acids. CDR3 nucleotide sequence: TGTGCCAGCCGCGAACGGGATGAGCAGTTCTTC. Its protein is CASRERDEQFF.

The gene calls are TRBV5-6 and TRBJ1-4, with 9 bases aligning to TRBD1. V was clipped by 4 bases and J by 10 bases; unmatched bases: 11. The V gene's germline CDR1 is SGHDT and CDR2 YYEEEE. This CDR3 has 15 amino acids. CDR3 nucleotide sequence: TGTGCCAGCAGCGGAATGACAGGGGGATTCCGAAAACTGTTTTTT. It codes for CASSGMTGGFRKLFF.

This chain uses TRBV6-4 with TRBJ2-7; no reliable D call. V dropped 4 bases and J dropped 5 bases, with 3 bases sitting between them. The V gene's germline CDR1 is MRHNA and CDR2 SNTAGT. CDR3 length: 10 residues. CDR3 in DNA: TGTGCCAGCAGTGGAGACGAGCAGTACTTC. Protein sequence: CASSGDEQYF.

The J gene is TRBJ2-7, the V gene TRBV5-1; D not resolved. The CDR3 has 14 residues. The ends were cut back, 3 bases at V and 2 bases at J, with 12 bases in the middle. Germline-derived CDR1 and CDR2 are SGHRS and YFSETQ. CDR3 bases: TGCGCCAGCAGCTCCAGTATTACAGCCTACGAGCAGTACTTC. Amino acid sequence: CASSSSITAYEQYF.

V usage is TRBV11-2 and J usage is TRBJ2-7; tentative D call: TRBD1 (5 bases). Germline values: CDR1 SGHAT, CDR2 FQNNGV. V dropped 2 bases and J dropped 5 bases, with 16 bases sitting between them. CDR3 size: 15 residues. The chain's CDR3 is CASSLSAGQDHEQYF. The CDR3 nucleotides are TGTGCCAGCAGCTTATCGGCAGGGCAGGACCACGAGCAGTACTTC.

This chain uses TRBV27 with TRBJ1-5, with D possibly being TRBD1 (5 bases). The germline CDR1 and CDR2 sequences are MNHEY and SMNVEV (reference sequence). Trimming stripped 1 base from V and 5 bases from J, with 12 bases between. This CDR3 has 15 residues. The CDR3 nucleotides are TGTGCCAGCAGTTTATACGGGGGGGAAGATCAGCCCCAGCATTTT. This translates into CASSLYGGEDQPQHF.